This T cell receptor beta chain stems from a study of response to subunit inactivated influenza vaccine. Overall study findings and caveats: Few additional T cells are recruited per seasonal influenza vaccination, authors suggested.

One entry per CDR3 protein results from TCRdb running MiXCR on the RT-PCR reads. The data contain a few hundred thousand distinct CDR3 sequences, about 20% of them singletons. Trimming took 4 bases from V and 5 from J, leaving 16 bases between them. CDR3 size: 14 residues. Germline V gene sequence: CDR1 SGHNT, CDR2 YYREEE (reference sequence). In its sample, this clonotype was seen once. The target antigen is unknown. The rearrangement uses TRBV5-4 and TRBJ2-7; D might be TRBD1 (8 bases). This TCR was recovered from a man between 50 and 69 years old who received an inactivated influenza vaccine. The sequencing used PBMCs from blood, collected 21 months after vaccination. DNA for the CDR3: TGTGCCAGCAGCCGTACAGGGGGAGGGAACGAGCAGTACTTC. It yields the protein CASSRTGGGNEQYF.